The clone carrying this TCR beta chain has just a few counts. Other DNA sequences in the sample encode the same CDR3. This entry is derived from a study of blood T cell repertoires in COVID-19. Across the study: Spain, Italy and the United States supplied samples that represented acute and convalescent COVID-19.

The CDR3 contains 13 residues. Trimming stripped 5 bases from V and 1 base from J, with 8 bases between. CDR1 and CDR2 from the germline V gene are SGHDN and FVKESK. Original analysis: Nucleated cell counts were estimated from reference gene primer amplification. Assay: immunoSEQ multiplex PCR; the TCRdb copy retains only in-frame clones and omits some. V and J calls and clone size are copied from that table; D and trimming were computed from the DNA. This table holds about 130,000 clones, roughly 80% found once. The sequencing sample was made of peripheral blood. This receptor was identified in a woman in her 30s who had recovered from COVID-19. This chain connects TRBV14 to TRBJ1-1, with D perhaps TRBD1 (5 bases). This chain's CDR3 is CASSRQGNTEAFF. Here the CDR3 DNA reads TGTGCCAGCAGCAGGCAGGGGAACACTGAAGCTTTCTTT.